This entry is about one T cell receptor (beta chain). Its antigen remains undetermined. No qualities accompany the bases; no much larger clone lies one base away. To prepare the library, RT-PCR was applied. The listed sequencing device is Illumina HiSeq 2500. TCRdb took the public reads, trimmed them with fastp at Q25, ran MiXCR for clone calling and kept in-frame beta chains. Each record represents a unique CDR3 protein, reported with the most common genes and DNA among its rows. Across this sample there are about 780,000 distinct CDR3 sequences, with around a sixth seen only once. Clones ranked in the top ten supply roughly a tenth of the sample. The data originate from a study of response to subunit inactivated influenza vaccine (dated by TCRdb to between 2018 and 2020). For the wider study: The study used deep quantitative T cell receptor repertoire profiling to track responses to a trivalent subunit inactivated influenza vaccine.

V is pruned by 5 bases and J by 2 bases, leaving 9 bases of the junction without a gene match. From the cysteine up to the phenylalanine, the CDR3 has a length of 15 residues. Here the CDR3 DNA is all that survives: 45 bases in frame from base 1. CDR1 is given as SGHTA and CDR2 as FQGNSA, both from the germline V gene. What the study reported, not specific to this receptor: It was suggested by the authors that each seasonal influenza vaccination may recruit only a limited number of new T cells.

This sequence was found in a man in his fifties who received an inactivated influenza vaccine. Donor details come from another sample of the same person, matched by shared clones. The source was PBMCs from blood, collected about 5 days after vaccination. This chain joins TRBV7-2 to TRBJ2-7, with 7 bases aligning to TRBD1. The DNA is TGTGCCAGCAGCCCCGGACAGGTTCTTACCTACGAGCAGTACTTC. The resulting protein is CASSPGQVLTYEQYF.